The 20 T cell receptor beta chains below come from one sample, sequenced in a study of graft-versus-host responses after intestinal transplantation. The antigens of these receptors remain unknown. Produced via immunoSEQ multiplex PCR; TCRdb's table is partial and in-frame only. The repertoire includes around 93,000 clones, just over 90% of them detected once, and 6% sits in the top ten. Sequencing was performed on unstimulated CD8+ T cells sorted from spleen or lymph node cells, taken before intestinal transplant. These receptors originate from a human donor who received an intestinal transplant.

V is TRBV7-9 and J is TRBJ2-4; 8 nucleotides line up with TRBD1. The CDR3 is 14 amino acids. V shed 3 bases, J shed 6 bases, and the junction held 4 bases outside the gene matches. Germline lookup yields CDR1 SEHNR and CDR2 FQNEAQ (reference sequence). The CDR3 DNA sequence: TGTGCCAGCAGCTTGGGGACAGGCCTAAACATTCAGTACTTC. Translated: CASSLGTGLNIQYF.

This sequence joins TRBV4-2 and TRBJ2-7, with 7 bases matching TRBD2. V was pared by 8 bases and J by 0 bases, with 4 bases of the junction left unmatched. CDR3 size: 13 residues. The V gene's germline CDR1 is LGHNA and CDR2 YNFKEQ. The CDR3 DNA follows: TGTGCCAGCTCGGGACTAAGCTCCTACGAGCAGTACTTC. Translation gives CASSGLSSYEQYF.

The chain carries TRBV6-1 and TRBJ2-7; D not certain. The germline gives CDR1 MNHNS, CDR2 SASEGT. Trimming took off 7 bases at V and 4 bases at J, with 20 bases between the two ends. The CDR3 has 15 residues. In DNA form, the CDR3 reads TGTGCCAGCAATACGGCGTACGATCCCAATTACGAGCAGTACTTC. As protein: CASNTAYDPNYEQYF.

This clone was seen only once. The rearrangement joins TRBV19 to TRBJ2-1; the match to TRBD2 covers 7 bases. The V and J ends lost 4 bases and 6 bases, in that order; junction bases with no gene match: 6. CDR3 length: 14 residues. Per the germline V gene, CDR1 is LNHDA and CDR2 is SQIVND (reference sequence). The CDR3 DNA sequence: TGTGCCAGTAGTACCGGGGAGGGCAGCAATGAGCAGTTCTTC. Amino acids: CASSTGEGSNEQFF.

This chain uses TRBV18 with TRBJ1-5, with D unresolved. CDR3 length equals 16 residues. The V end lost 2 bases, the J end lost 0 bases, and 11 bases lay between the germline ends. The V gene's germline CDR1 is KGHSH and CDR2 LQKENI. CDR3 residues: CASSPIPGYSNQPQHF. Here the CDR3 DNA reads TGTGCCAGCTCACCAATTCCAGGTTATAGCAATCAGCCCCAGCATTTT.

V usage is TRBV7-6 and J usage is TRBJ2-7; D might be TRBD1 (6 bases). Germline V lookup: CDR1 SGHVS, CDR2 FNYEAQ. This CDR3 spans 16 amino acids. With 5 bases removed from V and 2 bases from J, the gap between germline ends came to 19 bases. As DNA, the CDR3 is TGTGCCAGCAGCGCCCCAACAGGACAGAGTACCTACGAGCAGTACTTC. This encodes CASSAPTGQSTYEQYF.

This chain uses TRBV19 with TRBJ2-2; weak D call: TRBD1 (6 bases). This CDR3 is 14 amino acids long. Germline V lookup: CDR1 LNHDA, CDR2 SQIVND (reference sequence). V shed 9 bases and J shed 3 bases, with 14 bases lying between them. This chain's CDR3 is CASLLSGDTGELFF. In nucleotides, the CDR3 is TGTGCCAGCCTTTTGTCAGGGGACACCGGGGAGCTGTTTTTT.

This CDR3 reads CASSPSDHNSPLHF. The CDR3, as DNA: TGTGCCAGCAGCCCCTCGGACCATAATTCACCCCTCCACTTT. V is TRBV7-6 and J is TRBJ1-6; D unresolved. Trimming removed 5 bases from V and 5 bases from J, with 10 bases in between. There are 14 residues in the CDR3. CDR1 and CDR2 (germline): SGHVS, FNYEAQ.

The J gene is TRBJ2-1, the V gene TRBV19, with 14 bases that match TRBD2. The CDR3 loop spans 17 amino acids. Germline loops: CDR1 LNHDA, CDR2 SQIVND (reference sequence). The trim removed 5 bases at V and 8 bases at J, leaving 11 bases unmatched. CDR3 sequence (DNA): TGTGCCAGTAGTGCGCCTCCGGGACTAGCGGGGGAATATGAGCAGTTCTTC. As protein: CASSAPPGLAGEYEQFF.

The chain recombines TRBV4-1 with TRBJ2-5; D is undetermined. The J call may be wrong; the DNA end is better matched by TRBJ2-7. Germline V gene lookup returns CDR1 MGHRA and CDR2 YSYEKL. The CDR3 extends over 11 amino acids. This chain's CDR3 is CASSQDYEQYF. CDR3 in DNA: TGCGCCAGCAGTCAGGACTACGAGCAGTACTTC.

The rearrangement joins TRBV11-2 to TRBJ2-7; a weak D match, TRBD2 (5 bases). The CDR3 loop spans 15 amino acids. CDR1 is SGHAT, CDR2 FQNNGV, per germline. The V gene lost 0 bases and the J gene lost 4 bases, with 13 bases spanning the gap. The DNA for the CDR3 is TGTGCCAGCAGCTTAGACGCACTAGTCTGGTACGAGCAGTACTTC. Amino acids: CASSLDALVWYEQYF.

The rearrangement joins TRBV7-9 to TRBJ1-5, with D tentatively TRBD1 (6 bases). The V gene's germline CDR1 is SEHNR and CDR2 FQNEAQ (reference sequence). V was pared by 5 bases and J by 3 bases, with 11 bases between. The CDR3 is 14 residues long. CDR3 bases: TGTGCCAGCAGCCTGGGACAACTCAATCAGCCCCAGCATTTT. This translates into CASSLGQLNQPQHF.

The J gene is TRBJ2-7, the V gene TRBV27; 7 nucleotides match TRBD2. There are 12 residues in the CDR3. Trimming at V came to 3 bases and at J to 6 bases, leaving 2 bases not matched to a gene. Germline V gene sequence: CDR1 MNHEY, CDR2 SMNVEV (reference sequence). The CDR3 sequence is CASSFSGGEQYF. Here the CDR3 DNA reads TGTGCCAGCAGTTTCTCGGGGGGCGAGCAGTACTTC.

The chain uses TRBV6-1 and TRBJ2-7; 9 bases are shared with TRBD2. This CDR3 is 14 amino acids long. The germline CDR1 and CDR2 sequences are MNHNS and SASEGT. V gave up 3 bases and J gave up 8 bases; unmatched junction bases: 8. The CDR3 DNA follows: TGTGCCAGCAGTGACCCGACTAGCGGCTCCAAGCAGTACTTC. Encoded protein: CASSDPTSGSKQYF.

The chain couples TRBV6-5 to TRBJ1-2; D perhaps matches TRBD1 (5 bases). The CDR3 is made up of 12 amino acids. V was shortened by 6 bases and J by 6 bases, with 11 bases between the two germline ends. Germline loops: CDR1 MNHEY, CDR2 SVGAGI. The CDR3 protein is CASRTEQDGYTF. DNA for the CDR3: TGTGCCAGCAGGACAGAACAAGATGGCTACACCTTC.

This chain's CDR3 is CASSVGQANTEAFF. CDR3 DNA sequence: TGTGCCAGCAGCGTGGGACAGGCGAACACTGAAGCTTTCTTT. The chain has TRBV9 and TRBJ1-1; TRBD1 aligns across 8 bases. The V gene's germline CDR1 is SGDLS and CDR2 YYNGEE. J gave up 1 base and V 2 bases, and 1 base lay outside the gene matches. This CDR3 has 14 amino acids.

The chain couples TRBV10-2 to TRBJ2-5, with TRBD2 as a possible D gene (5 bases). The germline V and J ends were trimmed by 5 bases and 5 bases, with 24 bases remaining between them. CDR3 size: 17 residues. From germline, CDR1 is WSHSY and CDR2 SAAADI. The CDR3 coding sequence is TGCGCCAGCAGTCCAGCGGAGACGGGCCCATCCCGGGAGACCCAGTACTTC. This encodes CASSPAETGPSRETQYF.

DNA for the CDR3: TGTGCCAGCAGTTACGAGGGCGGGGGTGACAGCGAGCAGTACTTC. Amino acids: CASSYEGGGDSEQYF. The chain is built from TRBV6-6 and TRBJ2-7; 7 bases are a match to TRBD2. This CDR3 has 15 residues. The germline V gene encodes CDR1 MNHNY and CDR2 SVGAGI (reference sequence). V lost 2 bases to trimming and J lost 6 bases; unmatched junction nucleotides: 10.

The chain's CDR3 is CASADTLAGYNEQFF. For the CDR3, the DNA is TGTGCTAGTGCCGACACACTAGCGGGATACAATGAGCAGTTCTTC. The chain has TRBV12-5 and TRBJ2-1; TRBD2 aligns across 10 bases. This CDR3 comprises 15 residues. Per the germline V gene, CDR1 is LGHNT and CDR2 is FRNRAP. J lost 4 bases, V lost 7 bases, and 7 bases had no gene match.

The gene calls are TRBV10-2 and TRBJ2-2; D is unclear. This CDR3 region has 13 residues. V was clipped by 5 bases and J by 2 bases, with 6 bases between them. From germline, CDR1 is WSHSY and CDR2 SAAADI. The CDR3 DNA reads as TGCGCCAGCAGTCTACTAAACACCGGGGAGCTGTTTTTT. Translating gives CASSLLNTGELFF.